The 20 T cell receptor beta chains given below trace back to one sample, sequenced in a study of blood T cells in healthy people across ages (dated by TCRdb to about 2015). The library was produced with 5' RACE. The instrument was an Illumina HiSeq 2500. A second roughly 7 to 11 cycle PCR used a sample-barcoded 5' primer and a J-beta primer mix. TCRdb ran its own pipeline on the public reads, namely fastp trimming at Q25 and MiXCR clone calling, and kept in-frame beta chains. Rows with one shared CDR3 protein collapse into an entry with the most common genes and DNA. The sample records more than 550,000 distinct CDR3 sequences, approximately 21% of which are singletons. The ten largest account for around a fifth of the sample. Sequencing input: blood. Receptors originate from a man aged 65-85 years in good health.

This clonotype was counted only a few times. CDR3 residues: CASSLSAIWNNYGYTF. CDR3 nucleotides: TGTGCCAGCAGTTTATCGGCAATCTGGAATAACTATGGCTACACCTTC. The chain is built from TRBV12-3 or TRBV12-4 and TRBJ1-2, with D uncertain. The V gene lost 2 bases and the J gene lost 1 base, with 14 bases spanning the gap. This CDR3 contains 16 residues.

The chain links TRBV11-2 to TRBJ1-4; TRBD1 matches 8 bases. This CDR3 is 15 amino acids long. V lost 1 base to trimming and J lost 11 bases; unmatched junction nucleotides: 9. From germline, CDR1 is SGHAT and CDR2 FQNNGV. The CDR3 nucleotides are TGTGCCAGCAGCTTAGTTCTTTCTGGGACAGGTAAACTGTTTTTT. It translates to CASSLVLSGTGKLFF.

This clonotype was counted between two and nine times. The chain joins TRBV27 to TRBJ1-1; D remains unclear. Between the trimmed V and J ends, which lost 6 bases and 2 bases, there was a span of 16 bases. CDR3 length: 15 residues. The germline V gene encodes CDR1 MNHEY and CDR2 SMNVEV (reference sequence). The CDR3 nucleotides are TGTGCCAGCAGGGACGGGAGCCAGGCAAACACTGAAGCTTTCTTT. It codes for CASRDGSQANTEAFF.

The sample holds a few counts of this clonotype. V is TRBV5-1 and J is TRBJ2-3, with D possibly being TRBD1 (6 bases). From germline, CDR1 is SGHRS and CDR2 YFSETQ. The CDR3 length is 14 residues. Trimming took 2 bases from V and 6 from J, leaving 13 bases between them. CDR3: CASSFQGRRDTQYF. The CDR3 DNA follows: TGCGCCAGCAGCTTTCAGGGGCGGAGGGATACGCAGTATTTT. The full variable domain, its missing parts supplied by reference TRBV5-1 and TRBJ2-3, is KAGVTQTPRYLIKTRGQQVTLSCSPISGHRSVSWYQQTPGQGLQFLFEYFSETQRNKGNFPGRFSGRQFSNSRSEMNVSTLELGDSALYLCASSFQGRRDTQYFGPGTRLTVL.

The chain combines TRBV12-3 or TRBV12-4 with TRBJ2-7; possibly TRBD2 for D (5 bases). CDR3 size: 13 residues. Trimming took off 3 bases at V and 0 bases at J, with 6 bases between the two ends. CDR3 region: CASSFGVSYEQYF. In nucleotides, the CDR3 is TGTGCCAGCAGTTTCGGGGTCTCCTACGAGCAGTACTTC.

V and J are TRBV3-1 and TRBJ2-5; possibly TRBD1 for D (6 bases). The V gene's germline CDR1 is LGHDT and CDR2 YNNKEL (reference sequence). V was pared by 2 bases and J by 5 bases, with 18 bases between. The CDR3 totals 16 residues. The CDR3 reads CASSQTGTSHRETQYF. The CDR3 DNA follows: TGTGCCAGCAGCCAAACTGGGACATCCCATAGGGAGACCCAGTACTTC.

This clonotype was seen ten or more times. This rearrangement joins TRBV14 to TRBJ2-3; D perhaps matches TRBD2 (6 bases). The CDR3 length is 15 residues. The V end was cut by 4 bases, the J end by 5 bases, with 16 bases between. Germline V gene lookup returns CDR1 SGHDN and CDR2 FVKESK. CDR3 region: CASSPVGGLRDTQYF. The CDR3, as DNA: TGTGCCAGCAGCCCGGTCGGAGGGTTAAGAGATACGCAGTATTTT.

This chain connects TRBV7-6 to TRBJ1-5, with D uncertain. The V gene lost 2 bases and the J gene lost 3 bases, with 8 bases spanning the gap. The CDR3 consists of 14 residues. Germline lookup yields CDR1 SGHVS and CDR2 FNYEAQ. Written as DNA, the CDR3 is TGTGCCAGCAGCTTATACGCTGACAATCAGCCCCAGCATTTT. It translates to CASSLYADNQPQHF.

With respect to this clonotype: The germline gene is not matched at one end of the junction; a read error may be the cause. The rearrangement links TRBV12-3 or TRBV12-4 to TRBJ1-1; D remains ambiguous. CDR3 length: 13 residues. The CDR3 DNA is TGTGCCCGCAGTTTCCGTAGGGCGACTGAAGCTTTCTTT. It is translated as CARSFRRATEAFF.

This clonotype has at least ten counts. The V gene is TRBV6-2 or TRBV6-3, the J gene TRBJ2-5; TRBD2 matches 8 bases. Per germline, CDR1 MNHEY and CDR2 SVGEGT. V trimming: 6 bases; J trimming: 2 bases; junction bases outside the gene matches: 8. This CDR3 is 15 amino acids long. The CDR3 DNA follows: TGTGCCAGCAGCCAACTAGCGGAAAATCAAGAGACCCAGTACTTC. Its protein product is CASSQLAENQETQYF.

The V and J genes are TRBV6-2 or TRBV6-3 and TRBJ2-3; tentatively, D is TRBD2 (5 bases). Trimming removed 0 bases at V and 4 bases at J, with 8 bases between. This CDR3 has 14 residues. Germline V lookup: CDR1 MNHEY, CDR2 SVGEGT. DNA of the CDR3: TGTGCCAGCAGTTACTCGATTAGCGCAGATACGCAGTATTTT. Its protein is CASSYSISADTQYF.

The rearrangement joins TRBV27 to TRBJ2-2, with D perhaps being TRBD1 or TRBD2 (5 bases each). Trimming removed 5 bases from V and 2 bases from J, with 15 bases in between. Per the germline V gene, CDR1 is MNHEY and CDR2 is SMNVEV (reference sequence). This CDR3 has 16 residues. CDR3 residues: CASSPTGRTNTGELFF. The CDR3 region has the DNA TGTGCCAGCAGTCCGACGGGACGGACAAACACCGGGGAGCTGTTTTTT.

There are a few counts of this clonotype. This sequence joins TRBV3-1 and TRBJ2-5; D uncertain. Trimming took 0 bases from V and 2 from J, leaving 10 bases between them. CDR3 length: 15 residues. The germline V gene has CDR1 LGHDT and CDR2 YNNKEL (reference sequence). The CDR3 loop is CASSQDWVNQETQYF. The CDR3, as DNA: TGTGCCAGCAGCCAAGATTGGGTAAATCAAGAGACCCAGTACTTC.

This clonotype was detected only a few times. This sequence joins TRBV2 and TRBJ1-2; maybe TRBD1 (5 bases). This CDR3 comprises 14 residues. Germline V CDR1 and CDR2: SNHLY, FYNNEI. The V end was cut by 5 bases, the J end by 6 bases, with 16 bases between. The CDR3 region has the DNA TGTGCCAGCAGTTTTCGCAGGGAATCGGATGGCTACACCTTC. The encoded protein is CASSFRRESDGYTF.

J is TRBJ1-2 and V is TRBV4-3; D call uncertain. The CDR3 runs 14 residues. Germline-derived CDR1 and CDR2 are LGHNA and YSLEER. Trimming stripped 0 bases from V and 4 bases from J, with 9 bases between. In DNA form, the CDR3 reads TGCGCCAGCAGCCAAGAAGTTCGGGTCTATGGCTACACCTTC. Translation: CASSQEVRVYGYTF.

This clonotype has a handful of counts. V is TRBV12-3 or TRBV12-4 and J is TRBJ2-7, with D tentatively TRBD1 (6 bases). The J call is doubtful: the DNA matches TRBJ2-5 better. The CDR3 is 15 amino acids. Here the CDR3 DNA reads TGTGCCAGCAGTCTCCGAGGGGGTGGGAAAGAGACCCAGTACTTC. Encoded protein: CASSLRGGGKETQYF.

The gene calls are TRBV6-2 or TRBV6-3 and TRBJ2-7; 11 bases are a match to TRBD2. Per the germline V gene, CDR1 is MNHEY and CDR2 is SVGEGT. The CDR3 contains 15 residues. The V segment lost 6 bases and the J segment 2 bases; nucleotides outside the gene matches: 6. CDR3 sequence (DNA): TGTGCCAGCAGCGACGTAGCGGGAGGGGCCTACGAGCAGTACTTC. Amino acid sequence: CASSDVAGGAYEQYF.

The chain is built from TRBV24-1 and TRBJ2-3, with 9 bases fitting TRBD2. Germline trimming cut 5 bases from V and 2 bases from J; bases unmatched to any gene: 4. The CDR3 covers 15 residues. The germline V gene encodes CDR1 KGHDR and CDR2 SFDVKD. The CDR3 protein is CATSVPSGNTDTQYF. In DNA form, the CDR3 reads TGTGCCACCAGTGTTCCTAGCGGGAACACAGATACGCAGTATTTT.

This clonotype was detected many times. The chain joins TRBV20-1 to TRBJ1-2; the D gene is possibly TRBD1 (5 bases). Germline values: CDR1 DFQATT, CDR2 SNEGSKA (reference sequence). Trimming removed 5 bases at V and 6 bases at J, with 13 bases between. The CDR3 has 12 amino acids. CDR3 coding DNA: TGCAGTGCTTTACCGGACACAGATGGCTACACCTTC. Encoded protein: CSALPDTDGYTF.

The chain has TRBV4-2 and TRBJ2-7, with TRBD2 as a possible D gene (6 bases). Germline CDR1 is LGHNA and CDR2 is YNFKEQ. This CDR3 has 15 amino acids. V lost 1 base, J lost 0 bases, and 10 bases lay in between. In DNA form, the CDR3 reads TGTGCCAGCAGCCAAGGGGCACTAGCCTCCTACGAGCAGTACTTC. Translated: CASSQGALASYEQYF.